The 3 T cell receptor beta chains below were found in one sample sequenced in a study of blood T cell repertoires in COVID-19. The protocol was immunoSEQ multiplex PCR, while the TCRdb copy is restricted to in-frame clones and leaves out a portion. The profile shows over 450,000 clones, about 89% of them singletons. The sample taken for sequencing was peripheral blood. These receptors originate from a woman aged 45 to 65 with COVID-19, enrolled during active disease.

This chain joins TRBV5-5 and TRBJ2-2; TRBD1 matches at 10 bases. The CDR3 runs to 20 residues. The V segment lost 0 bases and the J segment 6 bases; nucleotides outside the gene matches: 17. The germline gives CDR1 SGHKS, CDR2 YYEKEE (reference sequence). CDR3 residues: CASSLASWDRGYYVAGELFF. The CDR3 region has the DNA TGTGCCAGCAGCTTGGCCTCTTGGGACAGGGGATATTATGTTGCCGGGGAGCTGTTTTTT.

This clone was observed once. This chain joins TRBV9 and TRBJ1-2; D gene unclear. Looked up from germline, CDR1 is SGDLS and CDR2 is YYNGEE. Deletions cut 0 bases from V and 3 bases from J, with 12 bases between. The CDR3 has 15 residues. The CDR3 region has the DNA TGTGCCAGCAGCGTAGGGCCATTGGAGGACTATGGCTACACCTTC. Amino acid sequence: CASSVGPLEDYGYTF.

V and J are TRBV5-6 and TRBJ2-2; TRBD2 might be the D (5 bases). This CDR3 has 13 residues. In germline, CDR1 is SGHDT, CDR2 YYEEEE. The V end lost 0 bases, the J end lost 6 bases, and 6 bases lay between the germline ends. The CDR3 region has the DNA TGTGCCAGCAGCTTGGGAGGGCCCGGGGAGCTGTTTTTT. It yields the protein CASSLGGPGELFF.